The following is a T cell receptor beta chain sequence with its context. This clone's antigen is unknown. Base qualities are not at hand, and no much larger clone is one base apart. This sample stems from a study of blood T cell repertoires in COVID-19 (dated by TCRdb to about 2020). As for the study more broadly: Samples covering the acute and convalescent phases of COVID-19 were provided by collaborators in the United States, Italy and Spain. The prospective study material was composed of cDNA or gDNA derived from T cells, B-cell-depleted T cells, or PBMCs. Deeply sampled blood TCRbeta repertoires from subjects exposed to, actively infected with, or recovered from COVID-19 were included in the dataset. A freely available public database, intended as a resource for researchers studying the immune response to SARS-CoV-2, is where the repertoires were released. The samples were drawn from the first 160 participants of the ongoing ImmuneRACE study and from some 1,300 subjects provided by 6 global collaborators. Sample metadata almost always included a de-identified subject ID, COVID-19 status, age in years and sex. Where available, HLA class I and class II types were obtained from metadata supplied by the sample provider rather than from assay-based typing.

The germline V gene (reference sequence) sets CDR1 to LNHDA and CDR2 to SQIVND. Taken from cysteine to phenylalanine, the CDR3 has 13 residues. This entry keeps only the CDR3 DNA: 39 bases, framed from base 1. The V end gives up 7 bases and the J end 1 base, leaving 0 bases in the junction not matched to a gene. The immunoSEQ Assay, a bias-controlled multiplex PCR, was used to amplify TCRbeta CDR3 regions from genomic DNA. Concerning the study's data processing: The number of nucleated cells in each sample was estimated from the amplification of reference gene primers within the assay. To quantify the absolute abundance of each unique TCRbeta CDR3 rearrangement, sequence reads were collapsed and filtered. For each sample, productive Simpson clonality was calculated as the square root of Simpson's diversity index across productive rearrangements. Entries here come from immuneACCESS through TCRdb and include only in-frame sequences with V and J called. Some clones fail to appear in such tables; in the studies checked, an unresolved V gene covers under half of the shortfall, and the cause of the remainder is unknown. D and trimming come from the DNA, and the V and J calls and clone size come from that table. The sample contains about 200,000 clones, roughly 80% of them found a single time. Roughly 5.6% of the sample rests with the top ten.

One collaborating source in Seattle enrolled patients during active infection and followed them longitudinally through the course of disease. Whole blood was collected in K2EDTA tubes by collaborating institutions according to the institutions' own protocols. For TCRbeta analysis, collaborators shipped samples as frozen whole blood, isolated PBMCs, or DNA extracted from either of those sample types. Overall study outcomes, separate from this receptor: Clinical and demographic metadata were provided uncurated, with the amount varying by source and participant.

This TCR was sampled from a woman aged 40-49 years with COVID-19, enrolled during active disease. Sequences were obtained from peripheral blood. The chain joins TRBV19 to TRBJ2-2; 7 nucleotides in the junction match TRBD1. At the DNA level, the sequence is TGTGCCAGTAACAGGGGGAACACCGGGGAGCTGTTTTTT. Its protein reads: CASNRGNTGELFF.